Here is one T cell receptor beta chain with its context. The sample belongs to a study of T cells expressing NK-cell markers. As for the study in general: TCR beta repertoires came from sorted CD3+CD56+NKG2C+, CD3+CD56+NKG2C- and CD3+CD56-NKG2C+ T cells.

No DNA is given; TCRdb re-called the 5' RACE reads and lists each CDR3 protein once. Its table records about 260,000 distinct CDR3 sequences. From germline, CDR1 is PRHDT and CDR2 FYEKMQ (reference sequence). CDR3 length equals 16 residues. The V gene is TRBV13, the J gene TRBJ2-2; TCRdb's D call of TRBD2 is untestable without DNA. The sample was blood T cells: a sorted CD56 or NKG2C T cell subset, CD4+ or CD8+ T cells, or bulk PBMC T cells (not recorded which). The sequence came from a man in his late teens or twenties in good health. CDR3 sequence: CASSKDFLLNTGELFF.